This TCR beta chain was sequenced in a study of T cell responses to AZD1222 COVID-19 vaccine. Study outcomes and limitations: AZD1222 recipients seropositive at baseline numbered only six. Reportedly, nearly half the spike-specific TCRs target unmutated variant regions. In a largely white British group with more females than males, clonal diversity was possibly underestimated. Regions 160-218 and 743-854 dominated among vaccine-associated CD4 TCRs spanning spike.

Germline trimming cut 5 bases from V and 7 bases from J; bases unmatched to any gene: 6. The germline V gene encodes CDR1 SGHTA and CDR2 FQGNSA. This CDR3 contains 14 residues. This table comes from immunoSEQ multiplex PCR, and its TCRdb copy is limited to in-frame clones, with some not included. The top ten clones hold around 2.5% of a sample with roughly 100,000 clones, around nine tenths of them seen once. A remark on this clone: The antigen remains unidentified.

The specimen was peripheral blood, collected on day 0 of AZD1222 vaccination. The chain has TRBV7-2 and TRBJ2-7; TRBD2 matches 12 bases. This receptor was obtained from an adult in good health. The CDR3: CASSPTSGRGEQYF. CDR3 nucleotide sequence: TGTGCCAGCAGCCCGACTAGCGGGAGAGGGGAGCAGTACTTC.